These T cell receptor beta chains were read from a single sample in a study of cytomegalovirus exposure and HLA in healthy donors. TCRdb's table, derived via immunoSEQ multiplex PCR, lists solely in-frame clones and lacks some. The table shows some 120,000 clones, with around three quarters occurring only once. The sequenced sample was PBMCs. These receptor sequences come from a man younger than 40 in good health and CMV-seronegative. The CDR3 runs from the conserved cysteine through the conserved F or W. D genes are given only for firm matches. Some rows have no size entry. The others give once, few or many, or a class for an expanded clone.

J	D	V	size	DNA	CDR3
TRBJ1-2	TRBD1	TRBV10-3	once	TGTGCCATAAAAGGACAGGGCGACTATGGCTACACCTTC	CAIKGQGDYGYTF
TRBJ1-5	-	TRBV5-1	-	TGCGCCAGCAGCCGATCCGGGACCGCACGGGGGGAGCCCCAGCATTTT	CASSRSGTARGEPQHF
TRBJ2-4	TRBD1	TRBV9	-	TGTGCCAGCAGCGTAGGAGGGGGCCTGGACATTCAGTACTTC	CASSVGGGLDIQYF
TRBJ2-5	TRBD2	TRBV9	-	TGTGCCAGCAGCGTGCGGGGGAAATGGGGGGAAGAGGCCCAGTACTTC	CASSVRGKWGEEAQYF
TRBJ2-7	-	TRBV10-2	-	TGCGCCAGCAGTGAACGGGAACGGCAGTACTTC	CASSERERQYF
TRBJ1-5	-	TRBV6-6	few	TGTGCCAGCAGTTACCCCCAGGATCAGCCCCAGCATTTT	CASSYPQDQPQHF
TRBJ2-4	-	TRBV27	-	TGTGCCAGCAGCTCAGGGAACATTCAGTACTTC	CASSSGNIQYF
TRBJ1-5	-	TRBV6-5	-	TGTGCCAGCAGTTACTCCATGGGACTCCAGCCCCAGCATTTT	CASSYSMGLQPQHF
TRBJ2-7	-	TRBV5-1	-	TGCGCCAGCAGCTTGGCCTGGGGAACTAGCTACGAGCAGTACTTC	CASSLAWGTSYEQYF
TRBJ2-7	TRBD1	TRBV10-3	-	TGTGCCATCAGCCGGACAGGGGACTACGAGCAGTACTTC	CAISRTGDYEQYF
TRBJ1-1	-	TRBV30	-	TGTGCCTCTCAGGGGTATTCCACTGAAGCTTTCTTT	CASQGYSTEAFF
TRBJ2-1	-	TRBV19	-	TGTGCCAGTATAGGGGGAGGGCGGGTGAGCTCCTACAATGAGCAGTTCTTC	CASIGGGRVSSYNEQFF
TRBJ2-3	TRBD1	TRBV4-3	-	TGCGCCAGCAGCACCAACAGGGGGCGTCCACAAGATACGCAGTATTTT	CASSTNRGRPQDTQYF
TRBJ1-6	-	TRBV14	-	TGTGCCAGCAGCCAAGAACCGGGGGAAGGTTCACCCCTCCACTTT	CASSQEPGEGSPLHF
TRBJ1-4	-	TRBV5-6	once	TGTGCCAGCAGCTTGGCCGGACAGCTTACAACTAATGAAAAACTGTTTTTT	CASSLAGQLTTNEKLFF
TRBJ2-5	-	TRBV6-4	-	TGTGCCAGCAGTGCGCGACTTAAAGAGACCCAGTACTTC	CASSARLKETQYF
TRBJ1-5	TRBD1	TRBV19	-	TGTGCCAGTAGTATTGAGGGCCAGGGGGTTTTTCAGCCCCAGCATTTT	CASSIEGQGVFQPQHF
TRBJ2-6	-	TRBV7-2	once	TGTGCCAGCAGCTTTCTAGCTGGGGCCAACGTCCTGACTTTC	CASSFLAGANVLTF
TRBJ2-7	-	TRBV9	-	TGTGCCAGCAGCCTTAGAGGGGGGGCCTACGAGCAGTACTTC	CASSLRGGAYEQYF
TRBJ2-7	-	TRBV5-1	few	TGCGCCAGCAGCTTGGGGCCGAACTACGAGCAGTACTTC	CASSLGPNYEQYF
TRBJ2-7	TRBD1	TRBV19	-	TGTGCCAGTAGGACCGGGACAGGGGGCTACGAGCAGTACTTC	CASRTGTGGYEQYF
TRBJ2-5	TRBD1	TRBV5-4	-	TGTGCCAGCAGCTTGGCGGGAGTCCGAACAGGGGGAGAGACCCAGTACTTC	CASSLAGVRTGGETQYF
TRBJ2-1	-	TRBV18	once	TGTGCCAGCTCACCGAGTCCAGGGAATACCCTAAGGTACAATGAGCAGTTCTTC	CASSPSPGNTLRYNEQFF
TRBJ1-4	TRBD1	TRBV28	-	TGTGCCAGCAGTTCAGGGGGCGCTTCTAATGAAAAACTGTTTTTT	CASSSGGASNEKLFF
TRBJ1-1	-	TRBV10-3	-	TGTGCCATCAGCGGTTTTGGGGGGGGCATTTCGATGAACACTGAAGCTTTCTTT	CAISGFGGGISMNTEAFF
TRBJ1-1	TRBD1	TRBV7-2	-	TGTGCCAGCAGCTCCTTCAGGGGGGTGAACACTGAAGCTTTCTTT	CASSSFRGVNTEAFF
TRBJ1-4	-	TRBV7-9	-	TGTGCCAGCAGCCCCCCAGGTTTTGAAAAACTGTTTTTT	CASSPPGFEKLFF
TRBJ1-5	-	TRBV9	few	TGTGCCAGCAGCGCGGGAGTGGATCAGCCCCAGCATTTT	CASSAGVDQPQHF
TRBJ2-3	TRBD1	TRBV5-1	-	TGCGCCAGCAGGATTGGGAGGGGACAGGGCTTATCAGATACGCAGTATTTT	CASRIGRGQGLSDTQYF
TRBJ1-1	-	TRBV10-3	-	TGTGCCATCAGTGAAAGGCAGGGGTCGACTGAAGCTTTCTTT	CAISERQGSTEAFF
TRBJ1-1	-	TRBV5-1	-	TGCGCCAGCAGCGAATCGGTTAGGAACACTGAAGCTTTCTTT	CASSESVRNTEAFF
TRBJ2-1	-	TRBV9	-	TGTGCCAGCAGCGTGGGGACTTACAATGAGCAGTTCTTC	CASSVGTYNEQFF
TRBJ1-1	TRBD1	TRBV29-1	-	TGCAGCGGGTCCCGGGACAGGGCCCCTTTGAACACTGAAGCTTTCTTT	CSGSRDRAPLNTEAFF
TRBJ1-2	TRBD1	TRBV10-3	-	TGTGCCATCAGTGGCAGGACAGGGTCAGGGTATGGCTACACCTTC	CAISGRTGSGYGYTF
TRBJ2-3	-	TRBV19	-	TGTGCCAGTAGTTCCCAGTCCTCGGGGATGAGTGCAGATACGCAGTATTTT	CASSSQSSGMSADTQYF
TRBJ2-7	TRBD1	TRBV7-9	-	TGTGCCAGCAGCTTAGGACAGGGGAAATACGAGCAGTACTTC	CASSLGQGKYEQYF
TRBJ1-6	-	TRBV9	-	TGTGCCAGCAGCGTAGGAGTGTCGGCAGGGCCCATTTCACCCCTCCACTTT	CASSVGVSAGPISPLHF
TRBJ1-1	TRBD1	TRBV6-1	-	TGTGCCAGCGGACAGGGGGGTGCGATGAACACTGAAGCTTTCTTT	CASGQGGAMNTEAFF
TRBJ1-3	TRBD1	TRBV9	once	TGTGCCAGCAGTTATGCAGGGGGCGCGTCTGGAAACACCATATATTTT	CASSYAGGASGNTIYF
TRBJ1-4	-	TRBV2	-	TGTGCCAGCACCCGGGACTACAATGAAAAACTGTTTTTT	CASTRDYNEKLFF
TRBJ1-1	TRBD1	TRBV6-4	-	TGTGCCAGCAGTGTCAGGGGGGACACTGAAGCTTTCTTT	CASSVRGDTEAFF